This is a list of T cell receptor beta chains from one sample in a study of CD8 T cells in Susac syndrome. A single record per CDR3 protein comes from TCRdb applying MiXCR to the immunoSEQ multiplex PCR reads. The sample records around 130,000 distinct CDR3 sequences, 90% to 95% being singletons. The specimen sequenced was CD4+ T cells from PBMCs. The source is a human donor in good health. The CDR3 runs from the conserved cysteine through the conserved F or W. D genes are given only for firm matches. The listing skips clone size in some rows; elsewhere it reads once, few, many or a size class.

v_gene,d_gene,abundance,j_gene,len,CDR3nt,CDR3aa
TRBV20-1,TRBD2,-,TRBJ2-1,15,TGCAGTGCTAGAGACGAAAGGCGGGAGGGATATGAGCAGTTCTTC,CSARDERREGYEQFF
TRBV7-2,-,few,TRBJ2-1,11,TGTGCCAGCAGTTTGGACAATGAGCAGTTCTTC,CASSLDNEQFF
TRBV15,TRBD2,-,TRBJ2-1,13,TGTGCCACCAGCGGAGGCGGGAGTGGTGAGCAGTTCTTC,CATSGGGSGEQFF
TRBV25-1,TRBD2,-,TRBJ2-7,14,TGTGCCAGCAGTGCCTTCCTAGCGGGAGGCGAGCAGTACTTC,CASSAFLAGGEQYF
TRBV7-3,-,once,TRBJ2-2,15,TGTGCCAGCAGCTTATCGGCTCCGGACACCGGGGAGCTGTTTTTT,CASSLSAPDTGELFF
TRBV7-3,TRBD1,-,TRBJ2-2,15,TGTGCCAGCAGCTTAAGAGGGGGCGGCACCGGGGAGCTGTTTTTT,CASSLRGGGTGELFF
TRBV28,TRBD1,-,TRBJ2-7,16,TGTGCCAGCAGTACTCAACGACAGGGGGGGCCCTACGAGCAGTACTTC,CASSTQRQGGPYEQYF
TRBV7-9,TRBD2,-,TRBJ2-7,15,TGTGCCAGCAGCCGGACTAGCGGGAACCCCCACGAGCAGTACTTC,CASSRTSGNPHEQYF
TRBV2,TRBD1,-,TRBJ2-2,13,TGTGCCAGCGGGCAGGGGGCAGGCGGGGAGCTGTTTTTT,CASGQGAGGELFF
TRBV7-9,-,-,TRBJ2-5,13,TGTGCCAGCAGCTTAGAACGGCTGGAGACCCAGTACTTC,CASSLERLETQYF
TRBV11-1,-,once,TRBJ2-2,15,TGTGCCAGCAGCTTCTGGCGGAAGAACACCGGGGAGCTGTTTTTT,CASSFWRKNTGELFF
TRBV2,-,-,TRBJ1-3,17,TGTGCCAGCAGTGACCGGGCAGGGGATTTATCTGGAAACACCATATATTTT,CASSDRAGDLSGNTIYF
TRBV30,TRBD1,once,TRBJ1-5,16,TGTGCCTGGAGTGTCCAGGGGGTAGGTCTCGGTCAGCCCCAGCATTTT,CAWSVQGVGLGQPQHF
TRBV2,TRBD1,-,TRBJ2-2,15,TGTGCCAGCAGTCCCGGACAGGCGAACACCGGGGAGCTGTTTTTT,CASSPGQANTGELFF
TRBV9,TRBD2,-,TRBJ2-7,16,TGTGCCAGCAGCGTTGGACTAGCGGGAGGGCCGGTCGAGCAGTACTTC,CASSVGLAGGPVEQYF
TRBV10-2,-,-,TRBJ1-5,12,TGCGCCACCAGGGACGGGGATCAGCCCCAGCATTTT,CATRDGDQPQHF
TRBV30,TRBD1,-,TRBJ1-6,14,TGTGCCTGGAGTCTTCGACAGGGAAATTCACCCCTCCACTTT,CAWSLRQGNSPLHF
TRBV25-1,TRBD2,-,TRBJ2-1,15,TGTGCCAGCGCGAGGACTAGCGGGAGTCCCAATGAGCAGTTCTTC,CASARTSGSPNEQFF
TRBV5-8,-,-,TRBJ2-5,15,TGTGCCAGCAGCTTGGTATGGTTGGGGCAAGAGACCCAGTACTTC,CASSLVWLGQETQYF
TRBV7-3,TRBD2,-,TRBJ2-2,16,TGTGCCAGCAGCCCCCAGCGGGAGGCCGCTGTCGGGGAGCTGTTTTTT,CASSPQREAAVGELFF
TRBV19,TRBD2,-,TRBJ2-2,18,TGTGCCAGTAGTCTTGTGGGACTAGCGGGAATTAATACCGGGGAGCTGTTTTTT,CASSLVGLAGINTGELFF
TRBV5-1,-,-,TRBJ2-1,15,TGCGCCAGCAGCTTGGAGGGAGACCACTACAATGAGCAGTTCTTC,CASSLEGDHYNEQFF
TRBV29-1,-,-,TRBJ1-1,13,TGCAGCGTTGAACTGTGGGAGAACACTGAAGCTTTCTTT,CSVELWENTEAFF
TRBV18,TRBD2,-,TRBJ2-2,18,TGTGCCAGCTCAACACAACTAGCGGGAGATTGGAACACCGGGGAGCTGTTTTTT,CASSTQLAGDWNTGELFF
TRBV19,TRBD2,-,TRBJ2-1,15,TGTGCCAGTAGTATCCTAGCGGGGTCCGACAATGAGCAGTTCTTC,CASSILAGSDNEQFF
TRBV6-5,TRBD2,-,TRBJ2-1,15,TGTGCCAGCAGTTACGTGGCTAGCGGGAAGAATGAGCAGTTCTTC,CASSYVASGKNEQFF
TRBV20-1,TRBD1,-,TRBJ2-5,13,TGCAGTGCTAGGGGACAGGGGAGGGAGACCCAGTACTTC,CSARGQGRETQYF
TRBV20-1,TRBD1,-,TRBJ1-6,14,TGCAGTGCTAGAGCGGGACAGTGGTATTCACCCCTCCACTTT,CSARAGQWYSPLHF
TRBV5-4,TRBD2,-,TRBJ2-2,16,TGTGCCAGCAGCTATAAGCGGGAGGGGTACACCGGGGAGCTGTTTTTT,CASSYKREGYTGELFF
TRBV6-5,-,once,TRBJ1-1,13,TGTGCCAGCAGTTTTTATACGAACACTGAAGCTTTCTTT,CASSFYTNTEAFF
TRBV6-4,-,few,TRBJ2-2,14,TGTGCCAGCAGTTCAGGTGCGAACACCGGGGAGCTGTTTTTT,CASSSGANTGELFF
TRBV20-1,-,-,TRBJ1-4,14,TGCAGTGCTCCCCCCAGAGGGGGGGATGAAAAACTGTTTTTT,CSAPPRGGDEKLFF
TRBV9,-,-,TRBJ1-5,15,TGTGCCAGCAGCGCGCAACCGGGAGAGAATCAGCCCCAGCATTTT,CASSAQPGENQPQHF
TRBV20-1,-,-,TRBJ2-1,13,TGCAGTGCTCTGCATTCCTCCTACAATGAGCAGTTCTTC,CSALHSSYNEQFF
TRBV30,-,once,TRBJ2-1,13,TGTGCGGGGCGGCAATCCTCCTACAATGAGCAGTTCTTC,CAGRQSSYNEQFF
TRBV7-9,TRBD1,-,TRBJ2-2,15,TGTGCCAGCAGCCGCGGGACAGGAGACACCGGGGAGCTGTTTTTT,CASSRGTGDTGELFF
TRBV6-2/TRBV6-3,-,-,TRBJ2-7,16,TGTGCCAGCAGTTACCTCTGGACAGCTAGCTCCTACGAGCAGTACTTC,CASSYLWTASSYEQYF
TRBV11-2,-,-,TRBJ2-4,15,TGTGCCAGCAGCTCCCGTCAGGGAACCAAAAACATTCAGTACTTC,CASSSRQGTKNIQYF
TRBV28,TRBD1,-,TRBJ2-5,15,TGTGCCAGCAGTTTACCGGGACAGGGAACGGAGACCCAGTACTTC,CASSLPGQGTETQYF
TRBV30,-,once,TRBJ2-3,14,TGTGCCTGGAGTGCCGACACTAGCACAGATACGCAGTATTTT,CAWSADTSTDTQYF
TRBV30,TRBD2,-,TRBJ2-7,17,TGTGCCTGGAGTGTTCGACGGACTAGCGGGGGGCTTGATGAGCAGTACTTC,CAWSVRRTSGGLDEQYF
TRBV4-3,-,-,TRBJ1-1,15,TGCGCCAGCAGCCAAGGCGTAGGGATGGGCACTGAAGCTTTCTTT,CASSQGVGMGTEAFF
TRBV30,TRBD2,-,TRBJ2-4,17,TGTGCCTGGACCAACGAGCGGGGTATGATAGCCAAAAACATTCAGTACTTC,CAWTNERGMIAKNIQYF
TRBV27,TRBD2,-,TRBJ2-3,17,TGTGCCAGCAAGGAGGGTGAGCGGGAGAATCGCACAGATACGCAGTATTTT,CASKEGERENRTDTQYF
TRBV27,-,-,TRBJ2-1,14,TGTGCCAGCAGTCCCCGCTCCTCCTACAATGAGCAGTTCTTC,CASSPRSSYNEQFF
TRBV7-2,TRBD1,-,TRBJ2-7,15,TGTGCCAGCAGCCTCCGACAGGGCCCAACCTACGAGCAGTACTTC,CASSLRQGPTYEQYF
TRBV4-2,-,-,TRBJ2-1,13,TGTGCCAGCAGCCTACAGGGAACCAATGAGCAGTTCTTC,CASSLQGTNEQFF
TRBV19,TRBD2,-,TRBJ2-2,15,TGTGCCAGTAGTTCCCCGGGACTAGCAACCGGGGAGCTGTTTTTT,CASSSPGLATGELFF
TRBV7-9,TRBD2,once,TRBJ2-3,13,TGTGCCAGCACGGGACTAGCGGGGGATACGCAGTATTTT,CASTGLAGDTQYF
TRBV25-1,TRBD1,-,TRBJ1-2,16,TGTGCCAGCAGTGGACCCACAGGGGGAAGGTATTATGGCTACACCTTC,CASSGPTGGRYYGYTF
TRBV24-1,TRBD1,-,TRBJ1-1,15,TGTGCCACCAGTTCGGACCGGGACAGGGAGGCTGAAGCTTTCTTT,CATSSDRDREAEAFF
TRBV5-4,-,-,TRBJ2-2,15,TGTGCCAGCAGCTTGGACTTATCGAACACCGGGGAGCTGTTTTTT,CASSLDLSNTGELFF
TRBV12-3/TRBV12-4,TRBD2,-,TRBJ2-7,14,TGTGCCAGCACCCTCGCGGGAGGTTTAGGGGAGCAGTACTTC,CASTLAGGLGEQYF
TRBV28,TRBD1,-,TRBJ2-7,12,TGTGCCAGCAACAGGGGAAGTTACGAGCAGTACTTC,CASNRGSYEQYF
TRBV29-1,-,-,TRBJ2-3,14,TGCAGCGCAACTAGAGGGCAACGCACAGATACGCAGTATTTT,CSATRGQRTDTQYF